This is a list of T cell receptor beta chains from one sample in a study of vaccination effects on CD4 cells after COVID-19. Measured with immunoSEQ multiplex PCR; TCRdb has only the in-frame clones, and not every one. The table records 30,000 to 35,000 clones, about two thirds of them present only once. These receptors have no identified antigens. The sequencing here drew on CD4+ T cells from PBMCs cultured with a peptide pool, taken before COVID-19 vaccination. The receptors were sampled from a human donor who had a prior SARS-CoV-2 infection. The CDR3 runs from the conserved cysteine through the conserved F or W. D genes are given only for firm matches. Clone sizes are given selectively: once, few, many, or a class where the clone is expanded.

v_gene: TRBV19; j_gene: TRBJ1-2; abundance: NA; d_gene: NA; CDR3nt: TGTGCCAGTAGTATAGTGTCGCAGACCCGAGCTAACTATGGCTACACCTTC; CDR3aa: CASSIVSQTRANYGYTF
v_gene: TRBV3-1/TRBV3-2; j_gene: TRBJ2-4; abundance: NA; d_gene: TRBD2; CDR3nt: TGTGCCAGCAGCCAAGACGAAGGCGGGAGGGCAACAAGCATTCAGTACTTC; CDR3aa: CASSQDEGGRATSIQYF
v_gene: TRBV3-1/TRBV3-2; j_gene: TRBJ1-6; abundance: few; d_gene: NA; CDR3nt: TGTGCCAGCAGCCAAGACAAAAATTCACCCCTCCACTTT; CDR3aa: CASSQDKNSPLHF
v_gene: TRBV11-2; j_gene: TRBJ2-5; abundance: NA; d_gene: TRBD1; CDR3nt: TGTGCCAGCAGCCGGGACAGGGGGTGGCAAGAGACCCAGTACTTC; CDR3aa: CASSRDRGWQETQYF
v_gene: TRBV7-3; j_gene: TRBJ2-1; abundance: NA; d_gene: TRBD2; CDR3nt: TGTGCCAGCAGCTTTAGCGGGGGGGCCCTTGAGCAGTTCTTC; CDR3aa: CASSFSGGALEQFF
v_gene: TRBV5-8; j_gene: TRBJ1-1; abundance: once; d_gene: NA; CDR3nt: TGTGCCAGCAGCTTGCGGGGATCGGACGGGGGACTGAACACTGAAGCTTTCTTT; CDR3aa: CASSLRGSDGGLNTEAFF
v_gene: TRBV7-3; j_gene: TRBJ1-1; abundance: NA; d_gene: NA; CDR3nt: TGTGCCAGCAGCTTATATCCCACCACGGGCGAAGCTTTCTTT; CDR3aa: CASSLYPTTGEAFF
v_gene: TRBV3-1/TRBV3-2; j_gene: TRBJ2-3; abundance: NA; d_gene: NA; CDR3nt: TGTGCCAGCAGCCAAGAGAGAAGCACAGATACGCAGTATTTT; CDR3aa: CASSQERSTDTQYF
v_gene: TRBV4-1; j_gene: TRBJ1-4; abundance: NA; d_gene: NA; CDR3nt: TGCGCCAGCAGCCAAGTCAGAGAAAAACTGTTTTTT; CDR3aa: CASSQVREKLFF
v_gene: TRBV7-2; j_gene: TRBJ2-1; abundance: NA; d_gene: NA; CDR3nt: TGTGCCAGCAGCTTAGGTGGCGCGGGGTCCTCCTACAATGAGCAGTTCTTC; CDR3aa: CASSLGGAGSSYNEQFF
v_gene: TRBV6-2/TRBV6-3; j_gene: TRBJ1-5; abundance: NA; d_gene: NA; CDR3nt: TGTGCCAGCAGTATGTTACAGGGCTTGCTACCCCAGCATTTT; CDR3aa: CASSMLQGLLPQHF
v_gene: TRBV15; j_gene: TRBJ1-4; abundance: NA; d_gene: NA; CDR3nt: TGTGCCACCAGCAGAGATACCGCTTGGGATGAAAAACTGTTTTTT; CDR3aa: CATSRDTAWDEKLFF
v_gene: TRBV1; j_gene: TRBJ2-7; abundance: NA; d_gene: NA; CDR3nt: TGCACCAGCAGCCAAGAAGTCGAGGATACCTACGAGCAGTACTTC; CDR3aa: CTSSQEVEDTYEQYF
v_gene: TRBV5-4; j_gene: TRBJ2-1; abundance: NA; d_gene: TRBD2; CDR3nt: TGTGCCAGCAGCCATCAGGGAGGGCTTGAGCAGTTCTTC; CDR3aa: CASSHQGGLEQFF
v_gene: TRBV4-2; j_gene: TRBJ2-1; abundance: NA; d_gene: NA; CDR3nt: TGTGCCAGCAGCCAAGACGTCGGTGGTCTTGAGCAGTTCTTC; CDR3aa: CASSQDVGGLEQFF
v_gene: TRBV5-5; j_gene: TRBJ2-3; abundance: NA; d_gene: NA; CDR3nt: TGTGCCAGCAGCCCACACCAGGTTCTCGCGGTGGCAGATACGCAGTATTTT; CDR3aa: CASSPHQVLAVADTQYF
v_gene: TRBV3-1/TRBV3-2; j_gene: TRBJ2-3; abundance: NA; d_gene: TRBD2; CDR3nt: TGTGCCAGCAGCCTGGGACTAGCGGGAGGGGCAGATACGCAGTATTTT; CDR3aa: CASSLGLAGGADTQYF
v_gene: TRBV5-1; j_gene: TRBJ1-3; abundance: NA; d_gene: NA; CDR3nt: TGCGCCAGCAGAAACCAGATCTCTGGAAACACCATATATTTT; CDR3aa: CASRNQISGNTIYF
v_gene: TRBV9; j_gene: TRBJ2-7; abundance: NA; d_gene: NA; CDR3nt: TGTGCCAGCAGCGTAGGCTTCCCCGGAGCCTACGAGCAGTACTTC; CDR3aa: CASSVGFPGAYEQYF
v_gene: TRBV4-3; j_gene: TRBJ2-7; abundance: NA; d_gene: TRBD2; CDR3nt: TGCGCCAGCAGCCAAGATGTTTTCGGGGAGGGCCGGAGCTCCTACGAGCAGTACTTC; CDR3aa: CASSQDVFGEGRSSYEQYF
v_gene: TRBV29-1; j_gene: TRBJ2-7; abundance: NA; d_gene: NA; CDR3nt: TGCAGCGTTGGGTACAGGGACGAGCAGTACTTC; CDR3aa: CSVGYRDEQYF
v_gene: TRBV5-6; j_gene: TRBJ1-5; abundance: few; d_gene: NA; CDR3nt: TGTGCCAGCAGCTATACGCCGGGAAGCAATCAGCCCCAGCATTTT; CDR3aa: CASSYTPGSNQPQHF
v_gene: TRBV12-3/TRBV12-4; j_gene: TRBJ2-7; abundance: NA; d_gene: TRBD2; CDR3nt: TGTGCCAGCAGTCCAGGACTAGCAGTAAAGCAGTACTTC; CDR3aa: CASSPGLAVKQYF
v_gene: TRBV4-2; j_gene: TRBJ2-1; abundance: NA; d_gene: NA; CDR3nt: TGTGCCAGCAGCCAATGGGTGGGGGGATACAATGAGCAGTTCTTC; CDR3aa: CASSQWVGGYNEQFF
v_gene: TRBV4-3; j_gene: TRBJ1-1; abundance: NA; d_gene: NA; CDR3nt: TGCGCCAGCAGCCTGGACAGGAACACTGAAGCTTTCTTT; CDR3aa: CASSLDRNTEAFF
v_gene: TRBV5-1; j_gene: TRBJ1-1; abundance: NA; d_gene: TRBD1; CDR3nt: TGCGCCAGCAGCTTTTTACAGGGGGACACTGAAGCTTTCTTT; CDR3aa: CASSFLQGDTEAFF
v_gene: TRBV3-1/TRBV3-2; j_gene: TRBJ1-2; abundance: NA; d_gene: NA; CDR3nt: TGTGCCAGCAGCCAAGATCTGACATCATCCTGGGACTATGGCTACACCTTC; CDR3aa: CASSQDLTSSWDYGYTF
v_gene: TRBV2; j_gene: TRBJ2-1; abundance: few; d_gene: TRBD2; CDR3nt: TGTGCCAGCAGGGGGACTAGCGGGAGAGTGGACAATGAGCAGTTCTTC; CDR3aa: CASRGTSGRVDNEQFF
v_gene: TRBV11-3; j_gene: TRBJ2-7; abundance: NA; d_gene: NA; CDR3nt: TGTGCCAGCAGCTTAGATCTCTACGAGAAGGACCACGAGCAGTACTTC; CDR3aa: CASSLDLYEKDHEQYF
v_gene: TRBV15; j_gene: TRBJ1-2; abundance: NA; d_gene: NA; CDR3nt: TGTGCCACCAGCCGAGAGGTTGAGAACTATGGCTACACCTTC; CDR3aa: CATSREVENYGYTF
v_gene: TRBV6-6; j_gene: TRBJ1-2; abundance: NA; d_gene: TRBD1; CDR3nt: TGTGCCAGCAGTTCGACAGGGGAGGGCTATGGCTACACCTTC; CDR3aa: CASSSTGEGYGYTF
v_gene: TRBV4-2; j_gene: TRBJ1-1; abundance: few; d_gene: NA; CDR3nt: TGTGCCAGCAGGGCCGGGTCCTCGGCCCGGGAAGCTTTCTTT; CDR3aa: CASRAGSSAREAFF
v_gene: TRBV5-1; j_gene: TRBJ1-2; abundance: NA; d_gene: NA; CDR3nt: TGCGCCAGCAGCTTGGAGGGGGGGCGCGGCTATGGCTACACCTTC; CDR3aa: CASSLEGGRGYGYTF
v_gene: TRBV24-1; j_gene: TRBJ2-1; abundance: once; d_gene: TRBD2; CDR3nt: TGTGCCACCAGTGACCCGGGACTAGCGGGAGGCAATGAGCAGTTCTTC; CDR3aa: CATSDPGLAGGNEQFF
v_gene: TRBV20-1; j_gene: TRBJ1-1; abundance: NA; d_gene: NA; CDR3nt: TGCAGTGCTAAGAACACTGAAGCTTTCTTT; CDR3aa: CSAKNTEAFF
v_gene: TRBV5-4; j_gene: TRBJ2-1; abundance: NA; d_gene: NA; CDR3nt: TGTGCCAGCACCCCCTACCGAGGCAGAAGTAATGAGCAGTTCTTC; CDR3aa: CASTPYRGRSNEQFF
v_gene: TRBV7-2; j_gene: TRBJ2-7; abundance: few; d_gene: NA; CDR3nt: TGTGCCAGCGGGCATAGCCGGCGCGAGCAGTACTTC; CDR3aa: CASGHSRREQYF
v_gene: TRBV6-2/TRBV6-3; j_gene: TRBJ1-2; abundance: NA; d_gene: NA; CDR3nt: TGTGCCAGCAGTCGACAGGCGAACTATGGCTACACCTTC; CDR3aa: CASSRQANYGYTF
v_gene: TRBV5-5; j_gene: TRBJ2-7; abundance: NA; d_gene: TRBD1; CDR3nt: TGTGCCAGCAGTCGACGACAGGGCGACTACGAGCAGTACTTC; CDR3aa: CASSRRQGDYEQYF
v_gene: TRBV27; j_gene: TRBJ2-1; abundance: NA; d_gene: TRBD2; CDR3nt: TGTGCCAGCAGTCTTTCGACTAGCGGGCTGGACTACAATGAGCAGTTCTTC; CDR3aa: CASSLSTSGLDYNEQFF
v_gene: TRBV29-1; j_gene: TRBJ2-5; abundance: NA; d_gene: TRBD1; CDR3nt: TGCAGCGCCAAAGACAGGGGGAGAGAGACCCAGTACTTC; CDR3aa: CSAKDRGRETQYF
v_gene: TRBV20-1; j_gene: TRBJ1-6; abundance: NA; d_gene: NA; CDR3nt: TGCAGTGCTAGTTGGGGGGCTCATAGTTCACCCCTCCACTTT; CDR3aa: CSASWGAHSSPLHF